These 30 T cell receptor beta chains came from one sample sequenced in a study of cytomegalovirus exposure and HLA in healthy donors. The PCR contained 60 Vbeta and 13 Jbeta primers. Sequencing was performed with immunoSEQ multiplex PCR; in TCRdb, only in-frame clones are kept and a portion is missing. The sample shows around 100,000 clones, 60% to 80% of them seen only once. Sequencing used PBMCs. Receptor source: a man aged 50 to 59 in good health and CMV-seropositive.

J is TRBJ2-1 and V is TRBV9; 12 nucleotides line up with TRBD2. Germline V lookup: CDR1 SGDLS, CDR2 YYNGEE. The junction had 9 bases not matched to a gene; V was cut back by 4 bases and J by 7 bases. This CDR3 spans 16 amino acids. CDR3 DNA sequence: TGTGCCAGCAGCTACAATCTAGCGGGGGGGCTTAATGAGCAGTTCTTC. Encoded protein: CASSYNLAGGLNEQFF.

This clone has just one count. The V call is TRBV11-3, the J call TRBJ2-2, with 8 bases fitting TRBD2. The junction had 4 bases not matched to a gene; V was cut back by 5 bases and J by 2 bases. The germline V gene encodes CDR1 SGHNT and CDR2 YENEEA. The CDR3 loop spans 15 amino acids. The CDR3 spells CASSDRGGNTGELFF. The CDR3 nucleotides read TGTGCCAGCAGCGATCGGGGGGGAAACACCGGGGAGCTGTTTTTT.

This chain uses TRBV5-1 with TRBJ1-6, with 7 bases matching TRBD1. The CDR3 contains 16 residues. Germline lookup yields CDR1 SGHRS and CDR2 YFSETQ. Germline trimming cut 0 bases from V and 10 bases from J; bases unmatched to any gene: 10. The CDR3 loop reads CASSLVEGARGSPLHF. The CDR3 DNA reads as TGCGCCAGCAGCTTGGTGGAGGGGGCAAGGGGATCACCCCTCCACTTT.

The CDR3 loop reads CASTSVGPGELFF. The CDR3 DNA sequence: TGTGCCAGCACCAGCGTAGGCCCCGGGGAGCTGTTTTTT. V and J are TRBV2 and TRBJ2-2, with D unclear. The CDR3 covers 13 residues. V was cut by 7 bases and J by 6 bases, with 12 bases left in between. Per the germline V gene, CDR1 is SNHLY and CDR2 is FYNNEI.

This clone occurred once. The gene calls are TRBV5-1 and TRBJ2-2; D gene ambiguous. The CDR3 runs 13 residues. V was clipped by 4 bases and J by 13 bases, with 17 bases between them. CDR1 is SGHRS and CDR2 is YFSETQ in the germline V gene. The CDR3 sequence: CASSDQVKVGLFF. CDR3 DNA sequence: TGCGCCAGCAGCGACCAGGTCAAGGTGGGGCTGTTTTTT.

V and J are TRBV12-5 and TRBJ2-3, with TRBD1 matching 10 bases. The germline V gene has CDR1 LGHNT and CDR2 FRNRAP. With V trimmed by 6 bases and J by 2 bases, 5 bases remained unmatched. The CDR3 has 15 residues. CDR3 sequence: CASGLDRGLTDTQYF. In nucleotides, the CDR3 is TGTGCTAGTGGCCTCGACAGGGGGCTCACAGATACGCAGTATTTT.

In its sample, this clone was seen a few times. The V gene is TRBV15, the J gene TRBJ1-3; no clear D gene. The CDR3 has 16 amino acids. Trimming stripped 0 bases from V and 0 bases from J, with 9 bases between. The germline V gene encodes CDR1 LNHNV and CDR2 YYDKDF (reference sequence). The CDR3 DNA reads TGTGCCACCAGCAGAGATATCAGCGACTCTGGAAACACCATATATTTT. Translating it yields CATSRDISDSGNTIYF.

The chain uses TRBV13 and TRBJ1-2, with D unclear. V lost 0 bases and J 3 bases, leaving 8 bases between the germline ends. Per germline, CDR1 PRHDT and CDR2 FYEKMQ (reference sequence). The length of the CDR3 is 14 residues. Here the CDR3 reads CASSLGRGDYGYTF. In DNA form, the CDR3 reads TGTGCCAGCAGCTTAGGACGAGGCGACTATGGCTACACCTTC.

V gene TRBV6-1 combines with J gene TRBJ1-1, with 7 bases that match TRBD1. The CDR3 has 12 residues. The J segment lost 5 bases and the V segment lost 6 bases, leaving 3 bases of the junction unmatched. Germline V gene data show CDR1 as MNHNS and CDR2 as SASEGT. Written as DNA, the CDR3 is TGTGCCAGCAGGGGACAGCGGACTGAAGCTTTCTTT. Translating gives CASRGQRTEAFF.

In nucleotides, the CDR3 is TGTGCCAGCAGCTTAGGTCGAGGCAGGGTAAATCAGCCCCAGCATTTT. Translating it yields CASSLGRGRVNQPQHF. J is TRBJ1-5 and V is TRBV7-9; D possibly corresponds to TRBD1 (5 bases). The CDR3 totals 16 residues. The germline V gene has CDR1 SEHNR and CDR2 FQNEAQ (reference sequence). The V end was cut by 1 base, the J end by 4 bases, with 14 bases between.

V gene TRBV11-2 combines with J gene TRBJ2-5; D is undetermined. The V end lost 8 bases, the J end lost 12 bases, and 16 bases lay between the germline ends. The CDR3 is made up of 11 amino acids. Germline CDR1 and CDR2: SGHAT and FQNNGV. In DNA, the CDR3 is TGTGCCAGCGGAGCACTGGATCGGGAGTACTTC. It codes for CASGALDREYF.

The chain joins TRBV6-6 to TRBJ1-3; weak D call: TRBD1 (5 bases). The germline CDR1 and CDR2 sequences are MNHNY and SVGAGI (reference sequence). This CDR3 has 15 amino acids. The germline V and J ends were trimmed by 0 bases and 2 bases, with 8 bases remaining between them. CDR3 bases: TGTGCCAGCAGTTACTCGGGGGGTACTGGAAACACCATATATTTT. Translated: CASSYSGGTGNTIYF.

This rearrangement joins TRBV7-9 to TRBJ1-2, with 8 bases lining up with TRBD1. Germline V CDR1 and CDR2: SEHNR, FQNEAQ (reference sequence). J was trimmed by 6 bases and V by 1 base; bases with no gene match: 16. The CDR3 has 18 residues. In DNA form, the CDR3 reads TGTGCCAGCAGCTTAGTAGGTCATGGGACAGGCTATATCCATGGCTACACCTTC. Translation: CASSLVGHGTGYIHGYTF.

This clone was seen only a few times. V usage is TRBV6-4 and J usage is TRBJ2-1; TRBD2 agrees at 11 bases. The CDR3 totals 15 residues. V lost 6 bases to trimming and J lost 7 bases; unmatched junction nucleotides: 8. The V gene's germline CDR1 is MRHNA and CDR2 SNTAGT. CDR3 region: CASSLLAGESNEQFF. For the CDR3, the DNA is TGTGCCAGCAGCTTACTAGCGGGGGAATCGAATGAGCAGTTCTTC.

In this sample, this clone turned up once. The V call is TRBV15, the J call TRBJ2-2, with a tentative D call TRBD1 (6 bases). V lost 2 bases to trimming and J lost 5 bases, with 18 bases between them. The CDR3 has 17 residues. Per germline, CDR1 LNHNV and CDR2 YYDKDF (reference sequence). CDR3 nucleotides: TGTGCCACCAGCAGATCACAGGGTTACGGAAAGACCGGGGAGCTGTTTTTT. Encoded protein: CATSRSQGYGKTGELFF.

The chain recombines TRBV5-1 with TRBJ2-7; 10 positions agree with TRBD1. The CDR3 contains 16 residues. V shed 0 bases, J shed 6 bases, and the junction held 9 bases outside the gene matches. CDR1 is SGHRS, CDR2 YFSETQ, per germline. CDR3 amino acids: CASSLEGTGVAREQYF. The CDR3 region has the DNA TGCGCCAGCAGCTTGGAAGGGACAGGGGTTGCTCGCGAGCAGTACTTC.

The chain joins TRBV5-1 to TRBJ1-5; weak D call: TRBD1 (6 bases). V was trimmed by 3 bases and J by 2 bases, leaving 12 bases between them. The CDR3 has 15 residues. Germline CDR1 SGHRS, CDR2 YFSETQ. DNA of the CDR3: TGCGCCAGCAGCTGGACAGATAGCGGCAATCAGCCCCAGCATTTT. It yields the protein CASSWTDSGNQPQHF.

V and J are TRBV30 and TRBJ1-1; 7 bases fit TRBD1. Unmatched junction bases numbered 11, after V lost 1 base and J lost 0 bases. This CDR3 region has 17 residues. Germline V gene lookup returns CDR1 GTSNPN and CDR2 SVGIG (reference sequence). The CDR3 DNA sequence: TGTGCCTGGAGTGGGCCTGGACTCAGGGGGATGAACACTGAAGCTTTCTTT. It encodes CAWSGPGLRGMNTEAFF.

This chain links TRBV19 with TRBJ2-4, with D unclear. The CDR3 consists of 12 residues. Germline CDR1 is LNHDA and CDR2 is SQIVND (reference sequence). The V and J ends lost 1 base and 9 bases respectively, with 7 bases between them. CDR3 region: CASSIAVGIQYF. CDR3 DNA sequence: TGTGCCAGTAGTATAGCGGTTGGCATTCAGTACTTC.

The chain uses TRBV5-5 and TRBJ1-6; D is perhaps TRBD1 (5 bases). Trimming pared 7 bases from V and 7 bases from J, leaving 12 bases between. Germline V CDR1 and CDR2: SGHKS, YYEKEE (reference sequence). The CDR3 sequence is 13 residues long. CDR3 residues: CASSGTENSPLHF. Written as DNA, the CDR3 is TGTGCCAGCTCTGGGACTGAGAATTCACCCCTCCACTTT.

This chain uses TRBV19 with TRBJ2-1, with 9 bases that match TRBD2. With V trimmed by 7 bases and J by 0 bases, 4 bases remained unmatched. The germline V gene has CDR1 LNHDA and CDR2 SQIVND (reference sequence). CDR3 length: 15 amino acids. CDR3 loop: CASTFSGSSYNEQFF. The CDR3 DNA sequence: TGTGCCAGTACCTTTAGCGGGAGCTCCTACAATGAGCAGTTCTTC.

The chain employs TRBV6-5 and TRBJ2-5, with D uncertain. Looked up from germline, CDR1 is MNHEY and CDR2 is SVGAGI. Deletions cut 3 bases from V and 1 base from J, with 6 bases between. The CDR3 spans 13 residues. The CDR3 here is CASSYGTQETQYF. The CDR3 DNA sequence: TGTGCCAGCAGTTATGGCACCCAAGAGACCCAGTACTTC.

The chain couples TRBV28 to TRBJ1-1, with TRBD1 matching over 9 bases. CDR3 size: 16 residues. After removal of 4 bases from V and 8 bases from J, the junction contained 14 bases not matched to a gene. In germline, CDR1 is MDHEN, CDR2 SYDVKM. CDR3 DNA sequence: TGTGCCAGCAGTTCTGGGACAGGGAGGGTCAGGTCCGAAGCTTTCTTT. This codes for CASSSGTGRVRSEAFF. Full variable domain (outside the CDR3, taken from reference TRBV28 and TRBJ1-1): DVKVTQSSRYLVKRTGEKVFLECVQDMDHENMFWYRQDPGLGLRLIYFSYDVKMKEKGDIPEGYSVSREKKERFSLILESASTNQTSMYLCASSSGTGRVRSEAFFGQGTRLTVV.

The sample holds one count of this clone. Its ends do not fully match the called genes, so a read error is possible. The V gene is TRBV7-9, the J gene TRBJ2-2, with TRBD1 matching over 10 bases. The germline CDR1 and CDR2 sequences are SEHNR and FQNEAQ (reference sequence). This CDR3 region has 14 residues. CDR3 loop: CSSTPGTGAGELFF. CDR3 coding DNA: TGTTCCAGCACGCCCGGGACAGGGGCCGGGGAGCTGTTTTTT.

The chain links TRBV6-1 to TRBJ2-2; 8 bases agree with TRBD2. Germline V gives CDR1 MNHNS, CDR2 SASEGT. The CDR3 has 15 amino acids. The junction had 4 bases not matched to a gene; V was cut back by 1 base and J by 6 bases. The CDR3 sequence: CASSEGTGGAGELFF. The CDR3 DNA is TGTGCCAGCAGTGAAGGCACGGGGGGGGCCGGGGAGCTGTTTTTT.

The chain carries TRBV5-1 and TRBJ2-1; 15 nucleotides match TRBD2. The CDR3 covers 18 residues. With V trimmed by 4 bases and J by 0 bases, 5 bases remained unmatched. Germline CDR1 and CDR2: SGHRS and YFSETQ. CDR3 in DNA: TGCGCCAGCAGCGGGATGGGACTAGCGGGGGGCTCCTACAATGAGCAGTTCTTC. This codes for CASSGMGLAGGSYNEQFF.

This sequence joins TRBV28 and TRBJ1-2, with 9 bases fitting TRBD1. Trimming at V came to 7 bases and at J to 6 bases, leaving 9 bases not matched to a gene. Looked up from germline, CDR1 is MDHEN and CDR2 is SYDVKM. The CDR3 has 14 amino acids. The CDR3 nucleotides are TGTGCCAGCAACGGGGCACAGGGGGCTCATGGCTACACCTTC. Protein product: CASNGAQGAHGYTF.

This chain connects TRBV6-5 to TRBJ1-5; 7 bases are a match to TRBD1. This CDR3 has 15 amino acids. Germline values: CDR1 MNHEY, CDR2 SVGAGI. V trimming: 6 bases; J trimming: 3 bases; junction bases outside the gene matches: 8. The CDR3 DNA is TGTGCCAGCAGCTCCGATACAGGGGCCAATCAGCCCCAGCATTTT. Encoded protein: CASSSDTGANQPQHF.

This clone came up many times. This chain joins TRBV10-3 and TRBJ1-6; 10 nucleotides match TRBD1. The V and J ends lost 2 bases and 10 bases, in that order; junction bases with no gene match: 11. The V gene's germline CDR1 is ENHRY and CDR2 SYGVKD. CDR3 size: 17 residues. This CDR3 is CAISESWGQGLGSPLHF. The CDR3 nucleotides are TGTGCCATCAGTGAGAGTTGGGGACAGGGGTTAGGGTCACCCCTCCACTTT.

The chain uses TRBV10-3 and TRBJ2-5; D is possibly TRBD1 (6 bases). With 4 bases removed from V and 3 bases from J, the gap between germline ends came to 12 bases. Germline CDR1 is ENHRY and CDR2 is SYGVKD. This CDR3 region has 14 residues. The CDR3 DNA follows: TGTGCCATCAGTGTAGACAGGAATGAAGAGACCCAGTACTTC. Residues: CAISVDRNEETQYF.